This T cell receptor (beta chain) was retrieved from a study of blood T cells in healthy people across ages. V was clipped by 0 bases and J by 1 base; unmatched bases: 8. The CDR3 totals 16 residues. CDR1 is DFQATT, CDR2 SNEGSKA, per germline (reference sequence). This clonotype was observed once. Sample-barcoded 5' priming and a J-beta primer mix drove a second PCR of roughly 6 to 12 cycles. TCRdb re-called the 5' RACE reads with MiXCR, one entry per CDR3 protein. This sample has about 680,000 distinct CDR3 sequences, with around 48% found just once. The receptor was isolated from a woman aged 60 to 75 in good health. Material: blood. This sequence joins TRBV20-1 and TRBJ1-2, with 7 bases that match TRBD1. As DNA, the CDR3 is TGCAGTGCTAGAGATGCTGGACAGGCCAGTAACTATGGCTACACCTTC. This sequence encodes CSARDAGQASNYGYTF.